These 29 T cell receptor beta chains were all obtained from the same sample, sequenced in a study of blood T cell repertoires in COVID-19. Some clones are missing from TCRdb's copy, which holds only in-frame ones; the method was immunoSEQ multiplex PCR. The table records tens of thousands of clones, 81% of them present only once. The sequenced sample was peripheral blood. The origin of the receptors is a man aged 60-69 years with COVID-19, enrolled during active disease.

This clone has just one count. The V gene is TRBV6-5, the J gene TRBJ2-7; D perhaps matches TRBD1 (7 bases). Trimming pared 6 bases from V and 3 bases from J, leaving 15 bases between. Germline values: CDR1 MNHEY, CDR2 SVGAGI. The CDR3 length is 14 residues. The CDR3 sequence is CASSQNRGGYEQYF. For the CDR3, the DNA is TGTGCCAGCAGCCAGAACAGGGGAGGCTACGAGCAGTACTTC.

V usage is TRBV19 and J usage is TRBJ1-5; D possibly corresponds to TRBD1 (5 bases). CDR3 length: 12 amino acids. Germline V gene sequence: CDR1 LNHDA, CDR2 SQIVND (reference sequence). V was trimmed by 7 bases and J by 7 bases, leaving 11 bases between them. The CDR3: CASTQGVQPQHF. CDR3 in DNA: TGTGCCAGTACTCAGGGTGTACAGCCCCAGCATTTT.

V is TRBV29-1 and J is TRBJ2-6; tentative D call: TRBD1 (6 bases). The CDR3 covers 15 residues. The V gene's germline CDR1 is SQVTM and CDR2 ANQGSEA. Trimming pared 4 bases from V and 0 bases from J, leaving 10 bases between. The CDR3 region is CSVGQASSGANVLTF. The CDR3 nucleotides read TGCAGCGTTGGACAGGCCTCCTCTGGGGCCAACGTCCTGACTTTC.

The chain recombines TRBV10-3 with TRBJ1-6, with D tentatively TRBD1 (6 bases). This CDR3 region has 15 residues. Germline V gene data show CDR1 as ENHRY and CDR2 as SYGVKD. V was pared by 8 bases and J by 7 bases, with 18 bases between. The CDR3 DNA follows: TGTGCCATCGGGGGAGACAGGACCGGGAATTCACCCCTCCACTTT. Translated: CAIGGDRTGNSPLHF.

The chain employs TRBV2 and TRBJ1-3; 9 positions match TRBD1. CDR1 is SNHLY, CDR2 FYNNEI, per germline. This CDR3 region has 14 residues. The ends lost 2 bases at V and 9 bases at J; junction bases unmatched: 5. The chain's CDR3 is CASSEPGTGTTIYF. The CDR3 DNA reads as TGTGCCAGCAGTGAACCTGGGACAGGGACCACCATATATTTT.

The chain recombines TRBV19 with TRBJ2-3, with TRBD1 matching over 7 bases. CDR1 and CDR2 (germline): LNHDA, SQIVND (reference sequence). With V trimmed by 10 bases and J by 2 bases, 6 bases remained unmatched. The CDR3 runs 13 residues. CDR3 region: CATTGQNTDTQYF. DNA of the CDR3: TGTGCCACCACGGGACAGAACACAGATACGCAGTATTTT.

The CDR3 coding sequence is TGTGCCAGCAGCTTAATCCAGTACGAGCAGTACTTC. Translated, it gives CASSLIQYEQYF. The V call is TRBV11-1, the J call TRBJ2-7; D call uncertain. V was cut by 2 bases and J by 4 bases, with 6 bases left in between. From germline, CDR1 is SGHAT and CDR2 FQDESV (reference sequence). This CDR3 contains 12 residues.

CDR3 nucleotides: TGTGCCAGCAGTTTATCTGGCGGGAGGGCCAGGAATGAGCAGTTCTTC. It translates to CASSLSGGRARNEQFF. The rearrangement joins TRBV27 to TRBJ2-1; 9 bases line up with TRBD2. Trimming took 0 bases from V and 7 from J; bases not matched to a gene: 7. Germline CDR1 and CDR2: MNHEY and SMNVEV (reference sequence). This CDR3 contains 16 residues.

This chain joins TRBV11-2 and TRBJ2-4, with a tentative D call TRBD2 (5 bases). This CDR3 is built from 17 residues. The germline CDR1 and CDR2 sequences are SGHAT and FQNNGV. Trimming removed 2 bases from V and 1 base from J, with 15 bases in between. The CDR3 nucleotides read TGTGCCAGCAGCTTACGAGGGAGAACCTTTGCCAAAAACATTCAGTACTTC. This translates into CASSLRGRTFAKNIQYF. The complete variable domain, with remaining parts taken from reference TRBV11-2 and TRBJ2-4, reads EAGVAQSPRYKIIEKRQSVAFWCNPISGHATLYWYQQILGQGPKLLIQFQNNGVVDDSQLPKDRFSAERLKGVDSTLKIQPAKLEDSAVYLCASSLRGRTFAKNIQYFGAGTRLSVL.

The table lists this clone with a few counts. The rearrangement links TRBV11-2 to TRBJ1-2; D is unclear. The germline V and J ends were trimmed by 2 bases and 7 bases, with 14 bases remaining between them. CDR3 length equals 14 residues. The germline gives CDR1 SGHAT, CDR2 FQNNGV. The CDR3 here is CASSLKGGGGGYTF. CDR3 nucleotides: TGTGCCAGCAGCTTAAAAGGCGGCGGCGGTGGCTACACCTTC.

The rearrangement links TRBV20-1 to TRBJ2-7; D is perhaps TRBD1 or TRBD2 (5 bases each). The V end was cut by 3 bases, the J end by 7 bases, with 13 bases between. Germline V gene sequence: CDR1 DFQATT, CDR2 SNEGSKA (reference sequence). The CDR3 has 12 residues. The CDR3 loop reads CSASGGSGEQYF. The CDR3 region has the DNA TGCAGTGCTAGTGGGGGATCGGGAGAGCAGTACTTC.

This clone has more than one count but fewer than ten. The chain employs TRBV11-1 and TRBJ1-3; D is ambiguous. The germline gives CDR1 SGHAT, CDR2 FQDESV (reference sequence). The CDR3 loop spans 16 amino acids. V dropped 1 base and J dropped 2 bases, with 12 bases sitting between them. DNA for the CDR3: TGTGCCAGCAGCTTAGATCTCGGGAGGACTGGAAACACCATATATTTT. Its protein is CASSLDLGRTGNTIYF.

The V gene is TRBV18, the J gene TRBJ2-3, with D hard to call. The CDR3 has 13 amino acids. Germline V gene sequence: CDR1 KGHSH, CDR2 LQKENI. Trimming removed 3 bases at V and 4 bases at J, with 8 bases between. The CDR3 nucleotides read TGTGCCAGCTCACCGGCGAGCGCAGATACGCAGTATTTT. Translated: CASSPASADTQYF. The entire variable domain, with the rest obtained from reference TRBV18 and TRBJ2-3, is as follows: NAGVMQNPRHLVRRRGQEARLRCSPMKGHSHVYWYRQLPEEGLKFMVYLQKENIIDESGMPKERFSAEFPKEGPSILRIQQVVRGDSAAYFCASSPASADTQYFGPGTRLTVL.

The gene calls are TRBV6-5 and TRBJ2-7; D not certain. The CDR3 sequence is 12 residues long. V was pared by 6 bases and J by 0 bases, with 6 bases between. Germline-derived CDR1 and CDR2 are MNHEY and SVGAGI. CDR3 loop: CASSDNSYEQYF. DNA for the CDR3: TGTGCCAGCAGCGACAACTCCTACGAGCAGTACTTC.

The chain has TRBV25-1 and TRBJ2-1, with TRBD1 identical over 11 bases. The CDR3 sequence is 16 residues long. In germline, CDR1 is MGHDK, CDR2 SYGVNS. With V trimmed by 3 bases and J by 5 bases, 6 bases remained unmatched. The CDR3 reads CASSDGDRGLNNEQFF. The CDR3 nucleotides are TGTGCCAGCAGTGACGGGGACAGGGGGTTAAACAATGAGCAGTTCTTC.

This chain joins TRBV4-2 and TRBJ1-2; 7 bases map to TRBD1. The CDR3 loop spans 15 amino acids. Germline V gene data show CDR1 as LGHNA and CDR2 as YNFKEQ. With V trimmed by 1 base and J by 5 bases, 7 bases remained unmatched. This chain's CDR3 is CASSQGSEQGYGYTF. Written as DNA, the CDR3 is TGTGCCAGCAGCCAAGGGAGTGAACAGGGGTATGGCTACACCTTC.

This chain joins TRBV19 and TRBJ2-5; TRBD2 matches 9 bases. CDR3 length: 15 residues. With 4 bases clipped from V and 4 bases from J, the junction kept 7 bases outside the gene matches. The germline CDR1 and CDR2 sequences are LNHDA and SQIVND (reference sequence). The CDR3 loop is CASSTQRGAGETQYF. CDR3 DNA: TGTGCCAGTAGTACCCAGCGGGGGGCAGGAGAGACCCAGTACTTC.

This rearrangement joins TRBV5-1 to TRBJ2-7; the match to TRBD1 covers 9 bases. Trimming cost V 3 bases and J 4 bases; bases outside gene matches: 5. Germline V CDR1 and CDR2: SGHRS, YFSETQ. The CDR3 is made up of 14 amino acids. This CDR3 is CASSSNRGPYEQYF. As DNA, the CDR3 is TGCGCCAGCAGCTCCAACAGGGGGCCGTACGAGCAGTACTTC.

The gene calls are TRBV7-2 and TRBJ1-1; TRBD1 matches 8 bases. V lost 5 bases to trimming and J lost 4 bases; unmatched junction nucleotides: 9. This CDR3 is built from 15 residues. Germline values: CDR1 SGHTA, CDR2 FQGNSA. CDR3 protein: CASSLRTGMGTEAFF. In DNA form, the CDR3 reads TGTGCCAGCAGCCTACGGACAGGGATGGGCACTGAAGCTTTCTTT. The complete variable domain, with remaining parts taken from reference TRBV7-2 and TRBJ1-1, reads GAGVSQSPSNKVTEKGKDVELRCDPISGHTALYWYRQSLGQGLEFLIYFQGNSAPDKSGLPSDRFSAERTGGSVSTLTIQRTQQEDSAVYLCASSLRTGMGTEAFFGQGTRLTVV.

This clone has a single count. DNA of the CDR3: TGTGCCAGCAGGGGCCCGGGAGGAGCCGAGCAGTACTTC. Translation: CASRGPGGAEQYF. This rearrangement joins TRBV6-5 to TRBJ2-7; the match to TRBD2 covers 7 bases. After removal of 6 bases from V and 6 bases from J, the junction contained 8 bases not matched to a gene. The CDR3 runs 13 residues. From germline, CDR1 is MNHEY and CDR2 SVGAGI.

The rearrangement links TRBV6-1 to TRBJ2-1; TRBD2 aligns across 13 bases. Germline CDR1 is MNHNS and CDR2 is SASEGT. V gave up 4 bases and J gave up 0 bases; unmatched junction bases: 12. This CDR3 contains 20 residues. The CDR3 DNA reads as TGTGCCAGCAGTGCATACAACGGACTAGCGGGAGCGGGCTCCTACAATGAGCAGTTCTTC. It is translated as CASSAYNGLAGAGSYNEQFF.

The chain joins TRBV27 to TRBJ2-5, with TRBD1 identical over 11 bases. CDR1 and CDR2 (germline): MNHEY, SMNVEV (reference sequence). CDR3 size: 13 residues. Trimming took 4 bases from V and 7 from J; bases not matched to a gene: 2. The CDR3 region is CASSSGTGGTQYF. The CDR3 DNA is TGTGCCAGCAGTTCCGGGACAGGGGGGACCCAGTACTTC.

This chain connects TRBV5-6 to TRBJ1-1, with 8 bases lining up with TRBD1. The CDR3 spans 13 residues. Germline trimming cut 3 bases from V and 8 bases from J; bases unmatched to any gene: 6. CDR1 is SGHDT and CDR2 is YYEEEE in the germline V gene. The CDR3 DNA reads TGTGCCAGCAGCTGGAGTCGGACAGGGGAAGCTTTCTTT. Its protein is CASSWSRTGEAFF. Full variable domain (remainder filled in from reference TRBV5-6 and TRBJ1-1): DAGVTQSPTHLIKTRGQQVTLRCSPKSGHDTVSWYQQALGQGPQFIFQYYEEEERQRGNFPDRFSGHQFPNYSSELNVNALLLGDSALYLCASSWSRTGEAFFGQGTRLTVV.

Regarding this clone: Given the absence of the conserved phenylalanine or tryptophan at the CDR3 end, a read error is likely. Because the CDR3's place on the DNA is in doubt, the DNA is left out and the CDR3 is given as listed by TCRdb. The chain uses TRBV7-8 and TRBJ1-2; TRBD1, the D gene given by the table, was not confirmed from the DNA. Per the germline V gene, CDR1 is SGHVS and CDR2 is FQNEAQ. Termini included, the CDR3 measures 9 amino acids. CDR3 loop: CASPPRGFI.

The CDR3 loop reads CASSELYTGANVLTF. The CDR3, as DNA: TGTGCCAGCAGTGAACTGTACACTGGGGCCAACGTCCTGACTTTC. The chain carries TRBV2 and TRBJ2-6; no definite D call. CDR1 and CDR2 from the germline V gene are SNHLY and FYNNEI. This CDR3 contains 15 residues. V was pared by 2 bases and J by 2 bases, with 7 bases between.

The CDR3 here is CASSIQKSTDTQYF. The CDR3 DNA is TGTGCCAGTAGTATACAGAAAAGCACAGATACGCAGTATTTT. J is TRBJ2-3 and V is TRBV19; D uncertain. Germline values: CDR1 LNHDA, CDR2 SQIVND (reference sequence). V was pared by 2 bases and J by 0 bases, with 6 bases between. This CDR3 contains 14 residues.

Comments on this clone: The sample carries other DNA sequences with the same CDR3. The chain is built from TRBV5-1 and TRBJ2-6; D may be TRBD1 (6 bases). CDR1 and CDR2 from the germline V gene are SGHRS and YFSETQ. Trimming left V 2 bases short and J 0 bases short, with 6 bases between. This CDR3 is 15 amino acids long. The CDR3, as DNA: TGCGCCAGCAGCTTACAGGGCTCTGGGGCCAACGTCCTGACTTTC. Residues: CASSLQGSGANVLTF.

Only one count was recorded for this clone. The genes are TRBV9 and TRBJ2-1; possible D gene TRBD2, 5 bases. The CDR3 extends over 15 amino acids. CDR1 and CDR2 from the germline V gene are SGDLS and YYNGEE. Trimming took off 0 bases at V and 7 bases at J, with 14 bases between the two ends. CDR3 residues: CASSVEKDFRNEQFF. The CDR3 nucleotides read TGTGCCAGCAGCGTAGAGAAGGACTTTCGTAATGAGCAGTTCTTC.

This sequence joins TRBV7-2 and TRBJ2-5; D is ambiguous. The V gene's germline CDR1 is SGHTA and CDR2 FQGNSA. V lost 4 bases and J 2 bases, leaving 14 bases between the germline ends. The CDR3 totals 15 residues. CDR3 amino acids: CASSSDPHGQETQYF. CDR3 in DNA: TGTGCCAGCAGCTCAGACCCCCACGGGCAAGAGACCCAGTACTTC. Full variable domain (remainder filled in from reference TRBV7-2 and TRBJ2-5): GAGVSQSPSNKVTEKGKDVELRCDPISGHTALYWYRQSLGQGLEFLIYFQGNSAPDKSGLPSDRFSAERTGGSVSTLTIQRTQQEDSAVYLCASSSDPHGQETQYFGPGTRLLVL.